Presented here are 13 T cell receptor beta chains from one specimen sequenced in a study of blood T cell repertoires in COVID-19. The repertoire was sequenced with immunoSEQ multiplex PCR; TCRdb's copy has only in-frame clones and lacks some. The data show roughly 230,000 clones, more than 75% seen once. Sequences were obtained from peripheral blood. The receptor source for this set is a man between 35 and 55 years old with acute or convalescent COVID-19.

The count of this clone is one. The chain uses TRBV18 and TRBJ1-3, with 7 bases aligning to TRBD1. Germline CDR1 and CDR2: KGHSH and LQKENI. This CDR3 is built from 18 residues. Trimming cost V 2 bases and J 0 bases; bases outside gene matches: 10. The CDR3: CASSPYSGGQISGNTIYF. CDR3 nucleotides: TGTGCCAGCTCACCATATAGTGGGGGACAGATCTCTGGAAACACCATATATTTT.

This chain connects TRBV7-9 to TRBJ2-7, with 7 bases aligning to TRBD1. Trimming removed 4 bases from V and 5 bases from J; junction bases left unmatched: 5. Germline V lookup: CDR1 SEHNR, CDR2 FQNEAQ (reference sequence). The CDR3 consists of 13 residues. This CDR3 is CASSSPTGNEQYF. As DNA, the CDR3 is TGTGCCAGCAGCTCCCCGACAGGGAACGAGCAGTACTTC.

The chain couples TRBV24-1 to TRBJ2-3; 8 nucleotides line up with TRBD1. The V segment lost 4 bases and the J segment 2 bases; nucleotides outside the gene matches: 7. This CDR3 contains 16 residues. Germline V gene sequence: CDR1 KGHDR, CDR2 SFDVKD. For the CDR3, the DNA is TGTGCCACCAGTGACCCCGACAGGGGCAACACAGATACGCAGTATTTT. This codes for CATSDPDRGNTDTQYF.

The rearrangement uses TRBV30 and TRBJ1-1; TRBD1 agrees at 7 bases. The CDR3 extends over 15 amino acids. Trimming at V came to 4 bases and at J to 4 bases, leaving 12 bases not matched to a gene. CDR1 GTSNPN and CDR2 SVGIG come from the germline V gene (reference sequence). This CDR3 reads CAWKWAGGPGTEAFF. DNA for the CDR3: TGTGCCTGGAAGTGGGCAGGGGGGCCCGGCACTGAAGCTTTCTTT.

There are a few counts of this clone. CDR3 sequence reads: CASSPHRGIPRSGNTIYF. CDR3 DNA: TGCGCCAGCAGCCCACACAGGGGTATTCCTCGCTCTGGAAACACCATATATTTT. The gene calls are TRBV5-1 and TRBJ1-3; 7 nucleotides match TRBD1. CDR1 is SGHRS, CDR2 YFSETQ, per germline. This CDR3 comprises 18 residues. The V gene end was trimmed by 4 bases and the J gene end by 0 bases; junction bases not matched to a gene: 13.

About this clone: The same CDR3 is also encoded by other DNA sequences in this sample. V usage is TRBV2 and J usage is TRBJ1-6; D remains unclear. The germline CDR1 and CDR2 sequences are SNHLY and FYNNEI. CDR3 length equals 14 residues. Trimming took off 8 bases at V and 9 bases at J, with 17 bases between the two ends. CDR3 coding DNA: TGTGCCAGCGGGTTGACAACCGCGAGTTCACCCCTCCACTTT. This encodes CASGLTTASSPLHF.

The V call is TRBV18, the J call TRBJ1-1; no clear D gene. Germline V CDR1 and CDR2: KGHSH, LQKENI. This CDR3 has 15 residues. Trimming pared 1 base from V and 5 bases from J, leaving 14 bases between. The CDR3 sequence is CASSPLGVDGTEAFF. The CDR3, as DNA: TGTGCCAGCTCACCACTAGGAGTTGATGGAACTGAAGCTTTCTTT. Filled out from reference TRBV18 and TRBJ1-1, the complete variable domain reads NAGVMQNPRHLVRRRGQEARLRCSPMKGHSHVYWYRQLPEEGLKFMVYLQKENIIDESGMPKERFSAEFPKEGPSILRIQQVVRGDSAAYFCASSPLGVDGTEAFFGQGTRLTVV.

The gene calls are TRBV28 and TRBJ1-2, with a possible D match to TRBD1 (5 bases). Germline V gene sequence: CDR1 MDHEN, CDR2 SYDVKM. This CDR3 comprises 15 residues. Trimming cost V 5 bases and J 4 bases, with 17 bases left between them. The chain's CDR3 is CASSLSGGVVYGYTF. The CDR3, as DNA: TGTGCCAGCAGTCTATCGGGGGGGGTGGTCTATGGCTACACCTTC.

The genes are TRBV6-5 and TRBJ1-1; no firm D call. Germline V gives CDR1 MNHEY, CDR2 SVGAGI. V lost 6 bases and J 0 bases, leaving 11 bases between the germline ends. CDR3 length: 14 residues. The CDR3 spells CASRSRELNTEAFF. The CDR3 DNA sequence: TGTGCCAGCAGGTCCCGGGAGTTGAACACTGAAGCTTTCTTT.

V usage is TRBV5-6 and J usage is TRBJ1-2, with no clear D. The V end was cut by 0 bases, the J end by 5 bases, with 14 bases between. This CDR3 region has 15 residues. In germline, CDR1 is SGHDT, CDR2 YYEEEE. The CDR3 DNA reads TGTGCCAGCAGCTTGGTGACGCGACGAGGGTATGGCTACACCTTC. This codes for CASSLVTRRGYGYTF.

This chain links TRBV2 with TRBJ1-5; weak D call: TRBD1 (5 bases). The germline V gene encodes CDR1 SNHLY and CDR2 FYNNEI. This CDR3 region has 14 residues. V dropped 4 bases and J dropped 2 bases, with 9 bases sitting between them. CDR3 in DNA: TGTGCCAGCAGTGTCGGGGGTGGCAATCAGCCCCAGCATTTT. This codes for CASSVGGGNQPQHF.

The V call is TRBV7-8, the J call TRBJ1-2; possibly TRBD1 for D (5 bases). Germline CDR1 SGHVS, CDR2 FQNEAQ. This CDR3 comprises 15 residues. V lost 5 bases, J lost 6 bases, and 19 bases lay in between. This CDR3 reads CASSARAGGWDGYTF. The CDR3 region has the DNA TGTGCCAGCAGCGCCCGCGCGGGGGGTTGGGATGGCTACACCTTC.

This clone came up once. The V and J genes are TRBV7-8 and TRBJ1-1; D is ambiguous. The CDR3 is 15 amino acids. Trimming removed 1 base at V and 3 bases at J, with 12 bases between. Germline V gene data show CDR1 as SGHVS and CDR2 as FQNEAQ. The CDR3 here is CASSLVTGKDTEAFF. The CDR3, as DNA: TGTGCCAGCAGCTTAGTAACGGGGAAGGACACTGAAGCTTTCTTT.